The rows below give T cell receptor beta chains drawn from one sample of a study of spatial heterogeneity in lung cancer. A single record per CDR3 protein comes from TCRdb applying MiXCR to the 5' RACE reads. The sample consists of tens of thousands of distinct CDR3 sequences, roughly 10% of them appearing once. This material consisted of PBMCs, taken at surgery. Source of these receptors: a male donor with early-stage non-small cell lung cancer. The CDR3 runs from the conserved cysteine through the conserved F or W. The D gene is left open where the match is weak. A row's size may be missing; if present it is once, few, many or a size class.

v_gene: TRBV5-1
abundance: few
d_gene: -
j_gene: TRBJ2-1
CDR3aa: CASSLQPGVEGGYNEQFF
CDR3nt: TGCGCCAGCAGCCTGCAACCCGGCGTAGAGGGGGGCTACAATGAGCAGTTCTTC

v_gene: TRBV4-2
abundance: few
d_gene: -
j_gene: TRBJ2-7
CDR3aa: CASSQEWDGSYEQYF
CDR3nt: TGTGCCAGCAGCCAAGAATGGGACGGCTCCTACGAGCAGTACTTC

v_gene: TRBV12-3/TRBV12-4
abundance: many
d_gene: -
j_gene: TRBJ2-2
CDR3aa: CASSASLSYTGELFF
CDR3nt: TGTGCCAGCAGCGCTTCCTTGTCTTACACCGGGGAGCTGTTTTTT

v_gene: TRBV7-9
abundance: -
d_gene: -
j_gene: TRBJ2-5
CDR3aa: CASSQFGSYQETQYF
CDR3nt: TGTGCCAGCAGCCAATTCGGGTCTTATCAAGAGACCCAGTACTTC

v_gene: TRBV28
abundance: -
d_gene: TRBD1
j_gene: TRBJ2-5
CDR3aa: CASSPRTGGKQETQYF
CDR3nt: TGTGCCAGCAGTCCCCGGACAGGGGGGAAGCAAGAGACCCAGTACTTC

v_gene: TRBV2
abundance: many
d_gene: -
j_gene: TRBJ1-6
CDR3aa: CASRPQVLVNSPLHF
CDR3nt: TGTGCCAGCAGGCCCCAGGTATTAGTGAATTCACCCCTCCACTTT

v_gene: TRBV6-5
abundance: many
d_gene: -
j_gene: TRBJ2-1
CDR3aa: CASSYDRGYNEQFF
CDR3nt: TGTGCCAGCAGTTACGACCGTGGCTACAATGAGCAGTTCTTC

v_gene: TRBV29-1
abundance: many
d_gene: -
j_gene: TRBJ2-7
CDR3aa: CSVLQGEQYF
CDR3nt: TGCAGCGTCCTTCAGGGTGAGCAGTACTTC

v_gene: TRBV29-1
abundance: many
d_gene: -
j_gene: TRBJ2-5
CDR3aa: CSVAPGPGPQETQYF
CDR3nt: TGCAGCGTTGCCCCCGGGCCCGGCCCCCAAGAGACCCAGTACTTC

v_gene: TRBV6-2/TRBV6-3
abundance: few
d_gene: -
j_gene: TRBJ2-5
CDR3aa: CASSGLAGIQETQYF
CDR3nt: TGTGCCAGCAGCGGCCTCGCGGGGATCCAAGAGACCCAGTACTTC

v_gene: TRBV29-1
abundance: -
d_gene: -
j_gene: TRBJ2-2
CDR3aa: CSVAQAANTGELFF
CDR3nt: TGCAGCGTTGCCCAGGCAGCGAACACCGGGGAGCTGTTTTTT

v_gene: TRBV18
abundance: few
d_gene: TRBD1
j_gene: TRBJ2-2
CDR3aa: CASSPTGEGGELFF
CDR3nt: TGTGCCAGCTCACCGACAGGGGAAGGCGGGGAGCTGTTTTTT

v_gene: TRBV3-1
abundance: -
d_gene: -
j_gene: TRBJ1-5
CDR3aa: CASSHLLDQPQHF
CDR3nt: TGTGCCAGCAGCCATCTCTTAGATCAGCCCCAGCATTTT

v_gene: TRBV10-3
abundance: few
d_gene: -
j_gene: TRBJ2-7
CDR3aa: CAISERNSPYEQYF
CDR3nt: TGTGCCATCAGTGAAAGAAATAGTCCCTACGAGCAGTACTTC

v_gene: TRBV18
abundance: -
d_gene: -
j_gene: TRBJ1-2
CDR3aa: CASSPQAGRQSYGYTF
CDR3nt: TGTGCCAGCTCACCACAGGCAGGGAGGCAATCCTATGGCTACACCTTC

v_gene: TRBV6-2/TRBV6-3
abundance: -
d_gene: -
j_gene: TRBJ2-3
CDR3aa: CASSRRLAGAPDTQYF
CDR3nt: TGTGCCAGCAGCCGCCGTCTTGCGGGGGCCCCAGATACGCAGTATTTT

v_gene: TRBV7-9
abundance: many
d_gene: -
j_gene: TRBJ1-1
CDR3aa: CASSSRGSTEAFF
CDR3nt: TGTGCCAGCAGTTCCCGAGGGTCTACTGAAGCTTTCTTT

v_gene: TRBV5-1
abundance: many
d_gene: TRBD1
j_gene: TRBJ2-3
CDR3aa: CASSHFTRDRATDTQYF
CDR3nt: TGCGCCAGCAGCCACTTCACCCGGGACAGGGCAACAGATACGCAGTATTTT

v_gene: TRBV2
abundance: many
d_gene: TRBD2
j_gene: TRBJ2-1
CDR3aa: CASSALAGYNEQFF
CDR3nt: TGTGCCAGCAGTGCTCTAGCGGGGTACAATGAGCAGTTCTTC

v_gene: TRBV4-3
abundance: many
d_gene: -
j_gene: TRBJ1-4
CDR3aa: CASSQGKEGDEKLFF
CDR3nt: TGCGCCAGCAGCCAAGGGAAGGAAGGGGATGAAAAACTGTTTTTT

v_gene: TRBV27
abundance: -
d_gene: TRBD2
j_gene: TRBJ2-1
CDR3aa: CASAGLAGYNEQFF
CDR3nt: TGTGCCAGTGCGGGACTAGCGGGTTACAATGAGCAGTTCTTC

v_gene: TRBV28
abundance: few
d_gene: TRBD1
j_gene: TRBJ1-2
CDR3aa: CASRVTQDRVGYTF
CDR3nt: TGTGCCAGCAGGGTCACCCAAGACAGGGTTGGCTACACCTTC

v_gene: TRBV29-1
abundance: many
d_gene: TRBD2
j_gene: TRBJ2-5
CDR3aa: CSAQGTSGFGAQYF
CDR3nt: TGCAGCGCTCAAGGGACTAGCGGATTTGGGGCCCAGTACTTC

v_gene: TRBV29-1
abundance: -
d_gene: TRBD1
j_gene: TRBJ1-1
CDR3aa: CSVAGTGREAFF
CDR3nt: TGCAGCGTTGCCGGGACAGGGAGAGAAGCTTTCTTT

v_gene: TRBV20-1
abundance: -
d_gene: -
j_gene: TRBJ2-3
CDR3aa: CNARDFYTDTQYF
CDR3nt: TGCAACGCCCGGGACTTCTACACAGATACGCAGTATTTT

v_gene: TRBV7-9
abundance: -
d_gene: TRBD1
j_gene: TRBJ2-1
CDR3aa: CASSLSGQGSEQFF
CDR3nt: TGTGCCAGCAGCTTGTCGGGACAGGGATCAGAACAGTTCTTC

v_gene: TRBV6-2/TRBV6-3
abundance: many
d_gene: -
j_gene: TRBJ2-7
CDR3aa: CASSSLSYEQYF
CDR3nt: TGCGCCAGCAGCTCTCTCTCCTACGAGCAGTACTTC

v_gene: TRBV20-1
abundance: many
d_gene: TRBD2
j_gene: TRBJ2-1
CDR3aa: CSARDVSSGRATEQFF
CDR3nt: TGCAGTGCTAGAGATGTGTCTAGCGGGAGGGCTACTGAGCAGTTCTTC

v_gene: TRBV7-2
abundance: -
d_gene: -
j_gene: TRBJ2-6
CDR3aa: CASSSKGSGANVLTF
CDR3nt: TGTGCCAGCAGCTCAAAGGGCTCTGGGGCCAACGTCCTGACTTTC

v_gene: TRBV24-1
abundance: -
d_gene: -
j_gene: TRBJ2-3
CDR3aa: CATSDLEDTQYF
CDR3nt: TGTGCCACCAGTGACTTAGAAGATACGCAGTATTTT

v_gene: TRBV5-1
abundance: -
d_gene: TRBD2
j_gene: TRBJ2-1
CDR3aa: CASSPRPGLAGVDEQFF
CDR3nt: TGCGCCAGCAGCCCGAGACCGGGACTAGCGGGAGTGGATGAGCAGTTCTTC

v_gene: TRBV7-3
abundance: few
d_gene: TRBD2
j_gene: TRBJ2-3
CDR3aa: CASSLVAGRTDTQYF
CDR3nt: TGTGCCAGCAGCTTGGTAGCGGGGCGCACAGATACGCAGTATTTT

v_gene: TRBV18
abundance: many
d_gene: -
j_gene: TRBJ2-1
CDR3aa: CASSPGQRALGIGQFF
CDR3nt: TGTGCCAGCTCACCAGGGCAGCGGGCACTTGGTATCGGGCAGTTCTTC

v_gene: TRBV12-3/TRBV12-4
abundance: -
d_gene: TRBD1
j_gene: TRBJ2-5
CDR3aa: CASSFPGGTQYF
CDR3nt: TGTGCCAGCAGTTTCCCAGGGGGGACCCAGTACTTC

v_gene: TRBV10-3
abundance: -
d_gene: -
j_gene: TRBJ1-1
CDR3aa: CATSLGKGLTWEAFF
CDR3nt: TGTGCCACATCATTGGGTAAGGGACTTACCTGGGAAGCTTTCTTT

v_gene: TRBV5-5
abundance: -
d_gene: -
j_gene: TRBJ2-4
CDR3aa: CASSLDPDPRHQYF
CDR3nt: TGTGCCAGCAGCTTGGATCCGGACCCTAGGCATCAGTACTTC

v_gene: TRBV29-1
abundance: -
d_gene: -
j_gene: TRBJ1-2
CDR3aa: CSGMTGISGYTF
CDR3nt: TGCAGCGGCATGACAGGAATCTCGGGCTACACCTTC

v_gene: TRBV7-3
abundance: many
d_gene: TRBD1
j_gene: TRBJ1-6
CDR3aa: CASSFGTDNSPLHF
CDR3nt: TGTGCCAGCAGCTTTGGGACAGATAATTCACCCCTCCACTTT

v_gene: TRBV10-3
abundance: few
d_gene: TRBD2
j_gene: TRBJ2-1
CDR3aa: CAISDLAGVLNEQFF
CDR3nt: TGTGCCATCAGTGACCTAGCGGGGGTTCTTAATGAGCAGTTCTTC

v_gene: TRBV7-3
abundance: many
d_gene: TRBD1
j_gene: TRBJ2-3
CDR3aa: CASSSGQGITSTDTQYF
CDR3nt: TGTGCCAGCAGCTCCGGACAGGGGATAACTAGCACAGATACGCAGTATTTT

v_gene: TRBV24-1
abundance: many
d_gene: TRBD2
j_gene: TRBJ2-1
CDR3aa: CATSDSFGTSGNNEQFF
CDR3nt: TGTGCCACCAGTGATTCCTTCGGGACTAGCGGAAACAATGAGCAGTTCTTC

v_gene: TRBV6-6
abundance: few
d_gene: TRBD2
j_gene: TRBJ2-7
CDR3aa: CASRITSGGYEQYF
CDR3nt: TGTGCCAGCAGAATCACTAGCGGGGGATACGAGCAGTACTTC

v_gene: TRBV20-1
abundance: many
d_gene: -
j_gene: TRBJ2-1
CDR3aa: CSASGGAWHEQFF
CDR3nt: TGCAGTGCTAGTGGGGGGGCGTGGCATGAGCAGTTCTTC

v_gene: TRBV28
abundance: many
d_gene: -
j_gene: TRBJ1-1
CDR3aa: CASSFSGPGKAQAFF
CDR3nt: TGTGCCAGCAGTTTCTCGGGCCCAGGCAAGGCTCAAGCTTTCTTT

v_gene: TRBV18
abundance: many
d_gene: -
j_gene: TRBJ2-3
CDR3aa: CASSPPSSDTQYF
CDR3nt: TGTGCCAGCTCACCACCCAGTTCAGATACGCAGTATTTT